The rows below give T cell receptor beta chains drawn from one sample of a study of radiotherapy plus CTLA-4 blockade in lung cancer. TCRdb's copy holds only in-frame clones and misses some; the assay was immunoSEQ multiplex PCR. The table has 90,000 to 100,000 clones, 65% to 75% seen once. The source material was peripheral blood, sampled from a patient treated with radiotherapy plus ipilimumab. These receptors all come from a human donor with non-small cell lung cancer who had a partial response to radiotherapy plus ipilimumab. Some clones in this sample may be carry-over from other donors' samples. The CDR3 runs from the conserved cysteine through the conserved F or W. Fields, in order: J gene, V gene, D gene, CDR3 DNA, CDR3 protein. The D gene is left open where the match is weak.

j_gene: TRBJ2-3; v_gene: TRBV9; d_gene: .; CDR3nt: TGTGCCAGCAGCGTACAGGGGAGCGCAGATACGCAGTATTTT; CDR3aa: CASSVQGSADTQYF
j_gene: TRBJ2-3; v_gene: TRBV5-1; d_gene: TRBD2; CDR3nt: TGCGCCAGCAGCGTTGGGACTAGCGGGATCACAGATACGCAGTATTTT; CDR3aa: CASSVGTSGITDTQYF
j_gene: TRBJ1-5; v_gene: TRBV7-9; d_gene: TRBD1; CDR3nt: TGTGCCAGCAGCCCACAGGGGAGCAATCAGCCCCAGCATTTT; CDR3aa: CASSPQGSNQPQHF
j_gene: TRBJ1-3; v_gene: TRBV5-1; d_gene: .; CDR3nt: TGCGCCAGCAGTAGGCAGGGTGCTGAGAACACCATATATTTT; CDR3aa: CASSRQGAENTIYF
j_gene: TRBJ1-1; v_gene: TRBV18; d_gene: .; CDR3nt: TGTGCCAGCTCACCACCGTTAGCGGCCTGGGATGAAGCTTTCTTT; CDR3aa: CASSPPLAAWDEAFF
j_gene: TRBJ1-2; v_gene: TRBV6-5; d_gene: .; CDR3nt: TGTGCCAGCAGTTATCAGTACAGGAGTTATGACTACACCTTC; CDR3aa: CASSYQYRSYDYTF
j_gene: TRBJ2-1; v_gene: TRBV7-8; d_gene: .; CDR3nt: TGTGCCAGCAGCCAATTAGTGTTTGAGCAGTTCTTC; CDR3aa: CASSQLVFEQFF
j_gene: TRBJ1-1; v_gene: TRBV10-2; d_gene: .; CDR3nt: TGCGCCAGCAGTCCTCAGGCCTTGAACACTGAAGCTTTCTTT; CDR3aa: CASSPQALNTEAFF
j_gene: TRBJ2-3; v_gene: TRBV6-1; d_gene: TRBD2; CDR3nt: TGTGCCAGCAGTGAAATGATAGGGGAGGGTACGCAGTATTTT; CDR3aa: CASSEMIGEGTQYF
j_gene: TRBJ2-2; v_gene: TRBV18; d_gene: TRBD2; CDR3nt: TGTGCCAGCTCACCATACATAGCGGGGGGCCCGGACACCGGGGAGCTGTTTTTT; CDR3aa: CASSPYIAGGPDTGELFF
j_gene: TRBJ2-7; v_gene: TRBV23-1; d_gene: .; CDR3nt: TGCGCCAGCAGTCAATCAGCGGGCAGGGATCCCGAGCAGTACTTC; CDR3aa: CASSQSAGRDPEQYF
j_gene: TRBJ2-1; v_gene: TRBV19; d_gene: TRBD2; CDR3nt: TGTGCCAGTAGTATCTGGGCAATTGGGTCAGCGGGGTACAATGAGCAGTTCTTC; CDR3aa: CASSIWAIGSAGYNEQFF
j_gene: TRBJ2-5; v_gene: TRBV6-4; d_gene: .; CDR3nt: TGTGCCAGCAGTCTACCCCATAGCCTTGCCCAAGAGACCCAGTACTTC; CDR3aa: CASSLPHSLAQETQYF